These T cell receptor beta chains were read from a single sample in a study of blood T cell repertoires in COVID-19. Libraries were prepared by immunoSEQ multiplex PCR; TCRdb keeps only in-frame clonotypes and omits some of them. Of approximately 200,000 clones listed, approximately 81% are singletons. The sequenced sample consisted of peripheral blood. These TCRs come from a man in his fifties or sixties who had recovered from COVID-19. The CDR3 runs from the conserved cysteine through the conserved F or W. A D gene is named only where the DNA matches it firmly. Where a row states a size, it is once, few, many or the class of an expanded clone; other rows omit it.

TRBJ2-7,NA,TRBV21-1,NA,13,TGTGCCAGCAGCATTAGGGGCGCCTACGAGCAGTACTTC,CASSIRGAYEQYF
TRBJ2-2,NA,TRBV3-1/TRBV3-2,NA,13,TGTGCCAGCAGCCAAGCCGACACCGGGGAGCTGTTTTTT,CASSQADTGELFF
TRBJ2-7,NA,TRBV28,NA,15,TGTGCCAGCAGTGACCAGGGGTCGTTTCTGTACGAGCAGTACTTC,CASSDQGSFLYEQYF
TRBJ2-3,NA,TRBV29-1,NA,12,TGCAGCGACGCAGGGTTAGGTGATACGCAGTATTTT,CSDAGLGDTQYF
TRBJ2-7,TRBD2,TRBV19,NA,15,TGTGCCAGTAGTATCAGCGGGAGTAATTACTACGAGCAGTACTTC,CASSISGSNYYEQYF
TRBJ1-6,TRBD1,TRBV4-1,NA,17,TGCGCCAGCAGCCAAGAGGAAGAGGGGGCACTCAATTCACCCCTCCACTTT,CASSQEEEGALNSPLHF
TRBJ2-7,NA,TRBV3-1/TRBV3-2,NA,13,TGTGCCAGCTCCCTAGCGAGCTCCTACGAGCAGTACTTC,CASSLASSYEQYF
TRBJ2-7,TRBD1,TRBV29-1,few,14,TGCAGCGTAACCGGGACAGGGGTCGGTTACGAGCAGTACTTC,CSVTGTGVGYEQYF
TRBJ2-7,TRBD2,TRBV20-1,NA,15,TGCAGTGCTAGTTGGCTCGGGACTAGCTCCTACGAGCAGTACTTC,CSASWLGTSSYEQYF
TRBJ2-1,TRBD2,TRBV10-3,NA,14,TGTGCCATCAGGGAAGCGGGAGGAGGAAATGAGCAGTTCTTC,CAIREAGGGNEQFF
TRBJ2-7,TRBD1,TRBV28,NA,15,TGTGCCAGCCTCCCGGGACAGGGGCCCTCCTACGAGCAGTACTTC,CASLPGQGPSYEQYF
TRBJ1-5,TRBD1,TRBV27,NA,17,TGTGCCAGCAGTCCCTGGACAGGAGTTTATAGCAATCAGCCCCAGCATTTT,CASSPWTGVYSNQPQHF
TRBJ2-6,NA,TRBV4-2,NA,18,TGTGCCAGCAGCCAGCGAGAGGGGAGCGGGTTTGGGGCCAACGTCCTGACTTTC,CASSQREGSGFGANVLTF
TRBJ2-2,TRBD2,TRBV4-1,NA,19,TGCGCCAGCAGCCAAGAGGGGACTAGCGGGAGGGTTGACACCGGGGAGCTGTTTTTT,CASSQEGTSGRVDTGELFF
TRBJ1-1,NA,TRBV3-1/TRBV3-2,NA,13,TGTGCCAGCACGCGGGGGGGGGACACTGAAGCTTTCTTT,CASTRGGDTEAFF
TRBJ2-3,TRBD2,TRBV5-1,NA,12,TGCGCCAGCGGGAGGGGCACAGATACGCAGTATTTT,CASGRGTDTQYF
TRBJ1-2,NA,TRBV20-1,NA,11,TGCAGTGCTAGGTCAGGGGAGGGCTACACCTTC,CSARSGEGYTF
TRBJ2-7,NA,TRBV27,NA,15,TGTGCCAGCAGTCTCGTCCCAACCGGCTCCTACGAGCAGTACTTC,CASSLVPTGSYEQYF
TRBJ1-6,NA,TRBV5-4,NA,13,TGTGCCAGCAGCCTCTATGAGGATTCACCCCTCCACTTT,CASSLYEDSPLHF
TRBJ2-2,TRBD1,TRBV19,NA,14,TGTGCCAGTAGCCTACGACAGGGCCTCGGGGAGCTGTTTTTT,CASSLRQGLGELFF
TRBJ2-2,TRBD1,TRBV5-1,NA,14,TGCGCCAGCAGCTTGGGACAGGGGACCGGGGAGCTGTTTTTT,CASSLGQGTGELFF
TRBJ2-3,TRBD2,TRBV5-8,NA,15,TGTGCCAGCAGCTTCGGAGTAGCGGGAGGCGGTACGCAGTATTTT,CASSFGVAGGGTQYF
TRBJ1-5,TRBD1,TRBV24-1,NA,14,TGTGCCACCAGTGATACCCCCGACAGGGCGCACCAGCATTTT,CATSDTPDRAHQHF
TRBJ2-3,TRBD2,TRBV30,NA,15,TGTGCCTGGAGTGTACTAGCGGGAGCTACAGATACGCAGTATTTT,CAWSVLAGATDTQYF
TRBJ2-7,TRBD1,TRBV28,once,16,TGTGCCAGCAGTGGCGAGGACAGGGCTAGCTCCTACGAGCAGTACTTC,CASSGEDRASSYEQYF
TRBJ2-1,NA,TRBV7-2,NA,12,TGTGCCAGCAGCTTAGTTCGCAATGAGCAGTTCTTC,CASSLVRNEQFF
TRBJ2-3,NA,TRBV7-8,once,12,TGTGCCAGCAGCTTAGCGAGGGATACGCAGTATTTT,CASSLARDTQYF
TRBJ1-6,NA,TRBV10-2,NA,13,TGCGCCAGCAGTGATTCCGAGAATTCACCCCTCCACTTT,CASSDSENSPLHF
TRBJ2-5,NA,TRBV6-5,NA,14,TGTGCCAGCAGTTACTTGTCAGGTGGTGAGACCCAGTACTTC,CASSYLSGGETQYF
TRBJ2-2,TRBD2,TRBV11-2,few,14,TGTGCCAGCAGCTTGACCGGACTAGCGTTTGAGCTGTTTTTT,CASSLTGLAFELFF
TRBJ2-7,NA,TRBV24-1,NA,13,TGTGCCACCAGTGATGCAGGGACAATCGAGCAGTACTTC,CATSDAGTIEQYF
TRBJ1-6,NA,TRBV7-2,NA,15,TGTGCCAGCAGCTTAGTTACAGGGAATAATTCACCCCTCCACTTT,CASSLVTGNNSPLHF
TRBJ2-1,TRBD2,TRBV25-1,NA,17,TGTGCCAGCAGTACTTCCACCGGACTAGGGTCCTACAATGAGCAGTTCTTC,CASSTSTGLGSYNEQFF
TRBJ2-1,TRBD2,TRBV3-1/TRBV3-2,NA,18,TGTGCCAGCAGCCCTTTAATACTTACTAGCGGGAGAATCCATGAGCAGTTCTTC,CASSPLILTSGRIHEQFF
TRBJ1-5,NA,TRBV28,NA,15,TGTGCCAGCAGGATACAGGGAAATAGCAATCAGCCCCAGCATTTT,CASRIQGNSNQPQHF
TRBJ2-7,NA,TRBV28,NA,12,TGTGCCAGCAGTCTCCCCCTCGAGATCGCGTACTTC,CASSLPLEIAYF
TRBJ2-6,NA,TRBV18,NA,16,TGTGCCAGCTCACCGTACAGATTCTCTGGGGCCAACGTCCTGACTTTC,CASSPYRFSGANVLTF
TRBJ2-3,TRBD2,TRBV27,NA,16,TGTGCCAGCTCATCCCGTTCAACTACGGGACTAGTCTCGCAGTATTTT,CASSSRSTTGLVSQYF
TRBJ2-6,TRBD1,TRBV19,NA,15,TGTGCCAGTAGTATAAGGGGGCTCGGGGCCAACGTCCTGACTTTC,CASSIRGLGANVLTF
TRBJ2-5,NA,TRBV18,few,11,TGTGCCAGCTCTAGCGGTGAGACCCAGTACTTC,CASSSGETQYF
TRBJ1-4,TRBD1,TRBV15,NA,15,TGTGCCACCAGCAGAGGAGACAGGGGGAATGAAAAACTGTTTTTT,CATSRGDRGNEKLFF
TRBJ2-6,NA,TRBV5-4,NA,15,TGTGCCAGCAGCTTGGCCGGTTCTGGGGCCAACGTCCTGACTTTC,CASSLAGSGANVLTF
TRBJ1-1,TRBD1,TRBV2,NA,16,TGTGCCAGCAGTGAGATGAAGGCAGGGGGGAACACTGAAGCTTTCTTT,CASSEMKAGGNTEAFF
TRBJ2-3,TRBD1,TRBV5-1,NA,16,TGCGCCAGCAGCTTGGACGGGACAGGGGTCTCAGATACGCAGTATTTT,CASSLDGTGVSDTQYF
TRBJ1-6,TRBD1,TRBV4-1,NA,16,TGCGCCAGCAGCCAAGTCTCAGGGACAGTCTATTCACCCCTCCACTTT,CASSQVSGTVYSPLHF
TRBJ2-1,TRBD2,TRBV5-1,NA,17,TGCGCCAGCAGCTCCGCCACACTAGCGGGAGAGCAGAATGAGCAGTTCTTC,CASSSATLAGEQNEQFF
TRBJ1-4,NA,TRBV6-6,NA,13,TGTGCCAGCAGTCGCAGGGATAATGAAAAACTGTTTTTT,CASSRRDNEKLFF
TRBJ2-7,NA,TRBV27,NA,17,TGTGCCAGCAGTCCCCTCTTGGGGCGGGATGCCGGCTACGAGCAGTACTTC,CASSPLLGRDAGYEQYF